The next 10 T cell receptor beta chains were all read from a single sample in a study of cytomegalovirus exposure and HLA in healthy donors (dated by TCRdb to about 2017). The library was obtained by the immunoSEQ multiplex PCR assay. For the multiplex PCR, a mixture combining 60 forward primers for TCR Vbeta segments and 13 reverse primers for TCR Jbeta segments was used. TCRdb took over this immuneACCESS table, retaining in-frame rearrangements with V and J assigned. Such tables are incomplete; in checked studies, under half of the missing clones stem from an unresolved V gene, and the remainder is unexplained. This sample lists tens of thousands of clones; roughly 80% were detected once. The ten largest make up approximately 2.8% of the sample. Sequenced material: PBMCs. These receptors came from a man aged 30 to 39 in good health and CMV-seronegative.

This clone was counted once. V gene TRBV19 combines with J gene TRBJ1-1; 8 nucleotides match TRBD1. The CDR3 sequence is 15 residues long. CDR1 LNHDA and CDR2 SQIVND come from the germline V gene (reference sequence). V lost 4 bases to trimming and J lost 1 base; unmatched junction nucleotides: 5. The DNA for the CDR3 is TGTGCCAGTAGTAGAAAGACAGGGGCGAACACTGAAGCTTTCTTT. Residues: CASSRKTGANTEAFF.

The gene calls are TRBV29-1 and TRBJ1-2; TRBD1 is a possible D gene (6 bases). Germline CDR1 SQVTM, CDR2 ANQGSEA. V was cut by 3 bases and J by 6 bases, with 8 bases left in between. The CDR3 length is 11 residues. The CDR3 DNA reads TGCAGCGTTGATTCAGGGGATGGCTACACCTTC. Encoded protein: CSVDSGDGYTF.

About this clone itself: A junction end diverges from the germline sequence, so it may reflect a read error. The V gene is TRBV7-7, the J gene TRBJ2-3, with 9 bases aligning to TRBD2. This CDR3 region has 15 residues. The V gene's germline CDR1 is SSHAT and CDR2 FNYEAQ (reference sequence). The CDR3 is CASSLGGSGGDTQYF. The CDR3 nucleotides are TGTGCTAGCAGCTTAGGGGGTAGCGGGGGAGATACGCAGTATTTT.

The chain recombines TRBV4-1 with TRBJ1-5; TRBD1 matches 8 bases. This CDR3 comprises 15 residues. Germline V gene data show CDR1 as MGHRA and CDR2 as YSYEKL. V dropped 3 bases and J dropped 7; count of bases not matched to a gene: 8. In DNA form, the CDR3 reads TGCGCCAGCAGCCAGCCGGACAGGGCGGGACAGCCCCAGCATTTT. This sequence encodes CASSQPDRAGQPQHF.

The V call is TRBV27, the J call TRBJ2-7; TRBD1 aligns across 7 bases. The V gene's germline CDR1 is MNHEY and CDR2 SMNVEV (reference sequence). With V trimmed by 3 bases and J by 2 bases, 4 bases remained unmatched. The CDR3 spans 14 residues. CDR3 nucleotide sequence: TGTGCCAGCAGTTTTGGGGACAGAACCTACGAGCAGTACTTC. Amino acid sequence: CASSFGDRTYEQYF.

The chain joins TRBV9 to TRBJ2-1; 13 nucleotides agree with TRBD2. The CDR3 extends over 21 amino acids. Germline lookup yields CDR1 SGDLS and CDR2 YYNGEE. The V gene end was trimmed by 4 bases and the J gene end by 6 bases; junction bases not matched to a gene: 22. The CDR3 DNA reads TGTGCCAGCAGCCCCTATCTGGGAAGACTAGCGGGGGGATCCATGAGCAATGAGCAGTTCTTC. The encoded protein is CASSPYLGRLAGGSMSNEQFF.

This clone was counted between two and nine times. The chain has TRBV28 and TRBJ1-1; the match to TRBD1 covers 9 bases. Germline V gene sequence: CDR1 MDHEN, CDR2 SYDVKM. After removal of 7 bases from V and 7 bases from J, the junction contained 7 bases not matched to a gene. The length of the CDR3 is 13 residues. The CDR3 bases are TGTGCCAGCAACTACAGGGGGCGGAATGAAGCTTTCTTT. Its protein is CASNYRGRNEAFF.

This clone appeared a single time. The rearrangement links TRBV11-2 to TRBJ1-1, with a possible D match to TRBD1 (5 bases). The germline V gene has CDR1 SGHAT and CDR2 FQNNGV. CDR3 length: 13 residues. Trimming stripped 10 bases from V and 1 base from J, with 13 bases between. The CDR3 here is CANSGDRNTEAFF. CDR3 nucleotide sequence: TGTGCCAACTCGGGGGACCGGAACACTGAAGCTTTCTTT.

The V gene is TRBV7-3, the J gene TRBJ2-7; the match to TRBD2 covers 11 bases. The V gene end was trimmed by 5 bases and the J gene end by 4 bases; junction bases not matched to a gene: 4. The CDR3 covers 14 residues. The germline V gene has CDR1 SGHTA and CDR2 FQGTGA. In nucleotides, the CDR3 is TGTGCCAGCAGCCCTAGCGGGGGGCCGTACGAGCAGTACTTC. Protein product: CASSPSGGPYEQYF.

In DNA form, the CDR3 reads TGTGCCAGCAGCTTGACCCAAACAGGGGGCACTGAAGCTTTCTTT. Translating it yields CASSLTQTGGTEAFF. The rearrangement links TRBV5-4 to TRBJ1-1, with TRBD1 matching over 8 bases. The CDR3 runs 15 residues. CDR1 and CDR2 from the germline V gene are SGHNT and YYREEE (reference sequence). V lost 1 base and J lost 4; bases outside the gene matches: 6.